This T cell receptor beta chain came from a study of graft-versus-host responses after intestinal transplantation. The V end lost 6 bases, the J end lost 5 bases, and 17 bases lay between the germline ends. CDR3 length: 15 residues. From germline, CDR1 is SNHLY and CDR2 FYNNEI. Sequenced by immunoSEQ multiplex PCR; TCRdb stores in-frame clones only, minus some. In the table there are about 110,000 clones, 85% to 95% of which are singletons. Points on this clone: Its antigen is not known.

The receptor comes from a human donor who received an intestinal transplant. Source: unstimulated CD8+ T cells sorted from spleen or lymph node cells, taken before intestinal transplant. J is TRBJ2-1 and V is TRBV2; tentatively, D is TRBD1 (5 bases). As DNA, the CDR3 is TGTGCCAGCAGCCTGGGGCCGTTTTCGGACAATGAGCAGTTCTTC. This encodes CASSLGPFSDNEQFF.